What follows are 29 T cell receptor beta chains derived from one specimen sequenced in a study of T cells in women clearing cervical HPV infection. TCRdb's copy holds only in-frame clones and misses some; the assay was immunoSEQ multiplex PCR. In total, the table holds roughly 14,000 clones. What was sequenced was blood buffy coat. These receptors all stem from a woman between 18 and 70 years old with a cervical HPV16 infection that either progressed to CIN3+ or cleared (not recorded which).

With regard to this clone: The sequenced fragment ends 3 residues before the CDR3 boundary, so the rest is inferred from the germline J gene. Distinct nucleotide sequences in the sample also encode this CDR3. The chain uses TRBV6-2 or TRBV6-3 and TRBJ1-6; no firm D call. This CDR3 is 12 amino acids long. The V end was cut by 1 base, the J end by 9 bases, with 4 bases between. Germline V gives CDR1 MNHEY, CDR2 SVGEGT. CDR3 DNA, as far as it was read: TGTGCCAGCAGTTACTTCCTTTCACCC. Its translation is CASSYFLSP. The entire CDR3 protein reads CASSYFLSPLHF.

CDR3 sequence: CASCRWTGSYEQYF. The CDR3 bases that were read are TGTGCCAGCTGTAGGTGGACAGGATCCTACGAG. The chain couples TRBV28 to TRBJ2-7; 7 bases are a match to TRBD1. The read finishes 3 residues shy of the CDR3 end, and the germline J gene is used to complete it. There are 14 residues in the CDR3. Germline loops: CDR1 MDHEN, CDR2 SYDVKM. The ends lost 8 bases at V and 1 base at J; junction bases unmatched: 8.

As concerns this clone: The sequence runs out 3 residues before the end of the CDR3; the remainder is reconstructed from the germline J gene. V is TRBV7-6 and J is TRBJ2-5; a possible D gene is TRBD1 (6 bases). The ends were cut back, 10 bases at V and 2 bases at J, with 17 bases in the middle. Germline V gene data show CDR1 as SGHVS and CDR2 as FNYEAQ. This CDR3 is built from 14 residues. CDR3 loop: CATSFRGKQETQYF. The sequenced part of the CDR3 DNA is TGTGCCACCAGTTTTAGGGGGAAACAAGAGACC.

CDR3 DNA (partial): TGTGCCAGCAGTGAGGGACAGGCTTATAATTCACCG. Encoded protein: CASSEGQAYNSP. The entire CDR3 is CASSEGQAYNSPLFF. The chain is built from TRBV6-1 and TRBJ2-2; 8 nucleotides match TRBD1. The read falls 3 residues short of the CDR3 end, and the missing part is taken from the germline J gene. CDR1 is MNHNS, CDR2 SASEGT, per germline. CDR3 length: 15 amino acids.

On this clone: The read stops 3 residues short of the end of the CDR3; the missing end is completed from the germline J gene. V gene TRBV7-9 combines with J gene TRBJ2-4, with 9 bases lining up with TRBD1. In germline, CDR1 is SEHNR, CDR2 FQNEAQ (reference sequence). The CDR3 length is 15 residues. The V segment lost 5 bases and the J segment 4 bases; nucleotides outside the gene matches: 6. The CDR3: CASSETGTGKNIQYF. Partial CDR3 DNA: TGTGCCAGCAGCGAGACAGGGACAGGGAAAAACATT.

Turning to this clone: The read falls 3 residues short of the CDR3 end, and the missing part is taken from the germline J gene. This chain links TRBV2 with TRBJ1-1; D possibly corresponds to TRBD1 (6 bases). The CDR3 sequence is 12 residues long. Between the trimmed V and J ends, which lost 3 bases and 6 bases, there was a span of 8 bases. The germline CDR1 and CDR2 sequences are SNHLY and FYNNEI. CDR3 loop: CASSDWGPEAFF. CDR3 DNA, as far as it was read: TGTGCCAGCAGTGACTGGGGGCCTGAA.

This clone is called medium-sized based on its frequency. The read ends 3 residues before the CDR3 terminus; that terminus is restored from the germline J gene. The chain carries TRBV14 and TRBJ2-1; 11 bases are a match to TRBD2. Germline values: CDR1 SGHDN, CDR2 FVKESK. V lost 6 bases, J lost 5 bases, and 3 bases stayed unmatched. CDR3 length equals 14 residues. CDR3 sequence reads: CASSLAGGHNEQFF. Incomplete CDR3 DNA: TGTGCCAGCAGTCTAGCGGGAGGACACAATGAG.

In regard to this clone: The CDR3 end is not reached by the read, which stops 3 residues before it; the germline J gene fills it in. V gene TRBV19 combines with J gene TRBJ1-2, with 7 bases that match TRBD1. In germline, CDR1 is LNHDA, CDR2 SQIVND (reference sequence). V dropped 5 bases and J dropped 4; count of bases not matched to a gene: 7. The CDR3 spans 14 residues. CDR3 DNA, as far as it was read: TGTGCCAGTAGTCCCGGGACAGTGGTCTATGGC. This translates into CASSPGTVVYG. In full, the CDR3 is CASSPGTVVYGYTF.

Concerning this clone: Sequencing ends 3 residues short of the CDR3 end; the germline J gene provides the rest. V is TRBV5-1 and J is TRBJ2-7, with TRBD1 as a possible D gene (6 bases). V lost 0 bases, J lost 0 bases, and 10 bases lay in between. Per the germline V gene, CDR1 is SGHRS and CDR2 is YFSETQ. This CDR3 contains 15 residues. CDR3 region: CASSLDGQPSYEQYF. CDR3 DNA (partial): TGCGCCAGCAGCTTGGACGGACAGCCCTCCTACGAG.

Of note for this clone: The read finishes 3 residues shy of the CDR3 end, and the germline J gene is used to complete it. The chain joins TRBV18 to TRBJ1-1; TRBD1 aligns across 7 bases. The CDR3 runs to 14 residues. The germline V gene has CDR1 KGHSH and CDR2 LQKENI. The junction had 6 bases not matched to a gene; V was cut back by 3 bases and J by 5 bases. The DNA read from the CDR3 is TGTGCCAGCTCACCCAACAGGGGCGGGACTGAA. It specifies CASSPNRGGTE. From start to end, the CDR3 is CASSPNRGGTEAFF.

In regard to this clone: The read gets to within 3 residues of the CDR3 end, and the germline J gene fills in the rest. This rearrangement joins TRBV29-1 to TRBJ2-1; the D gene is possibly TRBD1 (6 bases). V lost 7 bases and J 2 bases, leaving 15 bases between the germline ends. The CDR3 runs 14 residues. Germline CDR1 is SQVTM and CDR2 is ANQGSEA. This CDR3 reads CSGFRRGTYNEQFF. The DNA read from the CDR3 is TGCAGCGGTTTTCGCAGGGGAACCTACAATGAG.

A word on this clone: The CDR3 is cut off 3 residues early in the read; its end comes from the germline J gene. The J gene is TRBJ1-4, the V gene TRBV19, with D tentatively TRBD1 (5 bases). Germline V gives CDR1 LNHDA, CDR2 SQIVND (reference sequence). This CDR3 comprises 13 residues. The CDR3 DNA, read in part, is TGTGCCAGTAGTATGGTCAGGGATTCACCA. Translation gives CASSMVRDSP. The CDR3 as a whole reads CASSMVRDSPLFF. The full variable domain, rest sourced from reference TRBV19 and TRBJ1-4, is DGGITQSPKYLFRKEGQNVTLSCEQNLNHDAMYWYRQDPGQGLRLIYYSQIVNDFQKGDIAEGYSVSREKKESFPLTVTSAQKNPTAFYLCASSMVRDSPLFFGSGTQLSVL.

To note about this clone: Read data end 3 residues before the CDR3 end; the end is taken from the germline J gene. The chain combines TRBV5-6 with TRBJ1-2; D is ambiguous. V dropped 4 bases and J dropped 4 bases, with 8 bases sitting between them. Germline CDR1 is SGHDT and CDR2 is YYEEEE. This CDR3 is built from 12 residues. The sequenced part of the CDR3 DNA is TGTGCCAGCAGCCCTCCGGGCTATGGC. Amino acids: CASSPPGYG. The entire CDR3 sequence reads CASSPPGYGYTF.

In the case of this clone: Read coverage stops 3 residues before the CDR3 terminus; the germline J gene supplies the remainder. V and J are TRBV7-2 and TRBJ2-1; TRBD1 agrees at 8 bases. The CDR3 sequence is 13 residues long. The V and J ends lost 6 bases and 5 bases, in that order; junction bases with no gene match: 3. Germline V gene lookup returns CDR1 SGHTA and CDR2 FQGNSA. Incomplete CDR3 DNA: TGTGCCAGCAGTGGGACAGGCCACAATGAG. Translation: CASSGTGHNE. The whole CDR3 protein is CASSGTGHNEQFF.

Turning to this clone: With the read ending 3 residues before the CDR3 end, the germline J gene is used to fill in that end. The rearrangement links TRBV10-3 to TRBJ1-2; tentative D call: TRBD1 (6 bases). The CDR3 runs 14 residues. Germline assignment: CDR1 ENHRY and CDR2 SYGVKD. The CDR3 reads CAISESTTGQGYTF. Partial CDR3 DNA: TGTGCCATCAGTGAGTCGACCACAGGGCAAGGC.

This clone is medium-sized by frequency. The sequenced fragment ends 3 residues before the CDR3 boundary, so the rest is inferred from the germline J gene. The chain links TRBV10-3 to TRBJ2-5; 10 bases are a match to TRBD2. V gave up 1 base and J gave up 3 bases; unmatched junction bases: 8. Looked up from germline, CDR1 is ENHRY and CDR2 is SYGVKD. The CDR3 contains 17 residues. The DNA read from the CDR3 is TGTGCCATCAGTGAGTTCCTAGCGGGAGAAAACAAAGAGACC. Encoded protein: CAISEFLAGENKET. The full-length CDR3 reads as CAISEFLAGENKETQYF.

Concerning this clone itself: The sequenced fragment ends 3 residues before the CDR3 boundary, so the rest is inferred from the germline J gene. The same CDR3 arises from other DNA sequences in this sample as well. V and J are TRBV18 and TRBJ2-4; 12 bases line up with TRBD2. The CDR3 runs to 18 residues. The V gene's germline CDR1 is KGHSH and CDR2 LQKENI. The V and J ends lost 2 bases and 1 base, in that order; junction bases with no gene match: 6. The chain's CDR3 is CASSPASGGGLAKNIQYF. The sequenced part of the CDR3 DNA is TGTGCCAGCTCACCAGCTAGCGGGGGGGGCCTGGCCAAAAACATT.

On this clone itself: In the same sample, other DNA sequences code for this CDR3. The part of the CDR3 DNA that was read is TGTGCCAGCAGTTCCCCTCGCGGGAGTGGAAACACC. Translation: CASSSPRGSGNT. The whole CDR3 sequence is CASSSPRGSGNTIYF. The rearrangement uses TRBV6-2 or TRBV6-3 and TRBJ1-3; D call uncertain. With the read ending 3 residues before the CDR3 end, the germline J gene is used to fill in that end. The CDR3 totals 15 residues. The germline V gene has CDR1 MNHEY and CDR2 SVGEGT. V lost 4 bases, J lost 3 bases, and 13 bases lay in between.

Comment on this clone: The read halts 3 residues ahead of the CDR3 end, with the missing end drawn from the germline J gene. The chain links TRBV29-1 to TRBJ2-1; 8 positions agree with TRBD1. The CDR3 spans 12 residues. Germline V gene data show CDR1 as SQVTM and CDR2 as ANQGSEA. V trimming: 8 bases; J trimming: 6 bases; junction bases outside the gene matches: 6. The CDR3 DNA, read in part, is TGCAGCCAAGGACAGGGTTTCAATGAG. It codes for CSQGQGFNE. In full, the CDR3 is CSQGQGFNEQFF.

Judged by frequency, this clone is medium-sized. Read data end 3 residues before the CDR3 end; the end is taken from the germline J gene. The rearrangement joins TRBV6-2 or TRBV6-3 to TRBJ2-3; the match to TRBD1 covers 10 bases. V was pared by 5 bases and J by 1 base, with 3 bases of the junction left unmatched. Germline values: CDR1 MNHEY, CDR2 SVGEGT. The CDR3 sequence is 15 residues long. The part of the CDR3 DNA that was read is TGTGCCAGCAGTGACAGGGGGCGCCGCACAGATACG. This encodes CASSDRGRRTDT. The CDR3, in full, reads CASSDRGRRTDTQYF.

For this clone: The sequence runs out 3 residues before the end of the CDR3; the remainder is reconstructed from the germline J gene. The chain has TRBV2 and TRBJ2-5, with 8 bases that match TRBD2. The CDR3 length is 15 residues. V was clipped by 6 bases and J by 5 bases; unmatched bases: 11. Germline-derived CDR1 and CDR2 are SNHLY and FYNNEI. This CDR3 is CASRIGGLVVETQYF. The DNA read from the CDR3 is TGTGCCAGCAGAATCGGGGGACTAGTCGTTGAGACC.

About this clone itself: The read falls 3 residues short of the CDR3 end, and the missing part is taken from the germline J gene. The chain has TRBV20-1 and TRBJ2-7; no clear D. The CDR3 has 14 residues. Germline CDR1 DFQATT, CDR2 SNEGSKA (reference sequence). Trimming took off 3 bases at V and 0 bases at J, with 12 bases between the two ends. The CDR3 DNA, read in part, is TGCAGTGCTAGGTATGCGGCGAGCTCCTACGAG. It yields the protein CSARYAASSYE. The full CDR3 is CSARYAASSYEQYF.

This clone registers medium-sized (0.01 to 0.1%) by frequency. Sequencing ends 3 residues short of the CDR3 end; the germline J gene provides the rest. The genes are TRBV18 and TRBJ1-6; 7 nucleotides agree with TRBD1. V was pared by 0 bases and J by 8 bases, with 10 bases of the junction left unmatched. The CDR3 totals 17 residues. Per germline, CDR1 KGHSH and CDR2 LQKENI. CDR3 bases read: TGTGCCAGCTCACCACCTTCGACAGGGTCCGTATATTCACCC. Protein product: CASSPPSTGSVYSP. The full CDR3 reads CASSPPSTGSVYSPLHF.

As concerns this clone: The read falls 3 residues short of the CDR3 end, and the missing part is taken from the germline J gene. J is TRBJ2-2 and V is TRBV5-1; D unclear. Deletions cut 0 bases from V and 7 bases from J, with 10 bases between. The germline CDR1 and CDR2 sequences are SGHRS and YFSETQ. CDR3 size: 14 residues. CDR3 protein: CASSLVRVVGELFF. Partial CDR3 DNA: TGCGCCAGCAGCTTGGTACGGGTGGTCGGGGAG.

On this clone: The CDR3 extends 3 residues past the end of the read, so its final part is completed from the germline J gene. The chain combines TRBV2 with TRBJ1-5, with a tentative D call TRBD1 (6 bases). V was shortened by 6 bases and J by 2 bases, with 17 bases between the two germline ends. This CDR3 comprises 16 residues. Germline V CDR1 and CDR2: SNHLY, FYNNEI. CDR3 DNA, as far as it was read: TGTGCCAGCAGCGACTCTTCGACAGGAGGCAATCAGCCC. Amino acid sequence: CASSDSSTGGNQP. In full, the CDR3 reads CASSDSSTGGNQPQHF.

CDR3 sequence: CASSQGAIGIQYF. The sequenced CDR3 bases are TGTGCCAGCAGCCAGGGGGCCATAGGCATT. This chain connects TRBV7-9 to TRBJ2-4; 8 bases map to TRBD1. Sequencing ends 3 residues short of the CDR3 end; the germline J gene provides the rest. V lost 5 bases and J lost 9; bases outside the gene matches: 6. The CDR3 has 13 amino acids. CDR1 is SEHNR and CDR2 is FQNEAQ in the germline V gene (reference sequence).

A word on this clone: The DNA ends 3 residues before the CDR3 does, and the rest of the CDR3 is filled in from the germline J gene. The chain is built from TRBV7-9 and TRBJ1-2; no definite D call. Germline assignment: CDR1 SEHNR and CDR2 FQNEAQ (reference sequence). This CDR3 has 14 residues. The chain's CDR3 is CASIQREVNNDYTF. CDR3 DNA (partial): TGTGCCAGCATACAGCGGGAGGTAAACAATGAC.

On this clone: The read terminates 3 residues ahead of where the CDR3 ends, so the germline J gene completes it. The chain employs TRBV18 and TRBJ2-4; TRBD1 might be the D (6 bases). This CDR3 is built from 14 residues. Germline CDR1 is KGHSH and CDR2 is LQKENI. The CDR3 bases that were read are TGTGCCAGCTTTCATGGGGGCGCGCCTCGGGGT. Encoded protein: CASFHGGAPRG. The full CDR3 sequence reads CASFHGGAPRGQYF. The full variable domain, its missing parts supplied by reference TRBV18 and TRBJ2-4, is NAGVMQNPRHLVRRRGQEARLRCSPMKGHSHVYWYRQLPEEGLKFMVYLQKENIIDESGMPKERFSAEFPKEGPSILRIQQVVRGDSAAYFCASFHGGAPRGQYFGAGTRLSVL.

As concerns this clone: The read ends 3 residues before the CDR3 terminus; that terminus is restored from the germline J gene. The V call is TRBV13, the J call TRBJ2-3, with TRBD2 as a possible D gene (6 bases). This CDR3 contains 15 residues. Germline loops: CDR1 PRHDT, CDR2 FYEKMQ (reference sequence). The part of the CDR3 DNA that was read is TGTGCCAGCAGCTTGAACGGCGGGGTCGAGGAGACG. Its translation: CASSLNGGVEET. The entire CDR3 protein reads CASSLNGGVEETQYF.